This record looks at one T cell receptor beta chain sequence and its context. The authors extracted RNA and reverse transcribed it into cDNA as the sequencing template. Generated by immunoSEQ multiplex PCR, the TCRdb table keeps only in-frame clones and is missing some. The sample holds 150,000 to 200,000 clones; 59% are singletons and the top ten take over 12%. The data are from a study of CD8+ T cells in alopecia areata. At the level of the study: Dosing spanned 6 to 18 months on tofacitinib, then 6 months off drug.

The CDR3 is made up of 18 amino acids. The germline V gene encodes CDR1 SGHRS and CDR2 YFSETQ. The J segment lost 0 bases and the V segment lost 4 bases, leaving 12 bases of the junction unmatched. The source was CD4+ T cells sorted from blood, collected at week 0. The chain is built from TRBV5-1 and TRBJ1-1; 10 nucleotides line up with TRBD1. The sequence was collected from a human donor with alopecia areata. CDR3 loop: CASSTRDRGERMNTEAFF. CDR3 sequence (DNA): TGCGCCAGCAGCACCCGGGACAGGGGCGAGAGGATGAACACTGAAGCTTTCTTT. Combining the CDR3 with reference TRBV5-1 and TRBJ1-1 gives the whole variable domain KAGVTQTPRYLIKTRGQQVTLSCSPISGHRSVSWYQQTPGQGLQFLFEYFSETQRNKGNFPGRFSGRQFSNSRSEMNVSTLELGDSALYLCASSTRDRGERMNTEAFFGQGTRLTVV.